Listed below are T cell receptor beta chains from one sample, sequenced in a study of CD8+ T cells in alopecia areata. Libraries were prepared by immunoSEQ multiplex PCR; TCRdb keeps only in-frame clonotypes and omits some of them. The top ten hold over 5.5% of the sample, which has around 140,000 clones, roughly 50% seen once. The specimen was CD4+ T cells sorted from blood. All receptors derive from a human donor with alopecia areata. The CDR3 runs from the conserved cysteine through the conserved F or W. The D gene is left open where the match is weak. Clone size appears in some rows only: once, few, many, or a class for an expanded clone.

>TRBV2|.|.|TRBJ2-1
CASSGPYWGNEQFF
TGTGCCAGCAGTGGGCCCTACTGGGGGAATGAGCAGTTCTTC
>TRBV14|few|TRBD1|TRBJ2-7
CASSETGAQYF
TGTGCCAGCAGCGAAACAGGGGCCCAGTACTTC
>TRBV28|.|TRBD1|TRBJ1-5
CASINAGTGSNQPQHF
TGTGCCAGCATCAACGCCGGGACAGGAAGCAATCAGCCCCAGCATTTT
>TRBV6-6|few|.|TRBJ1-1
CASTSRGYTEAFF
TGTGCCAGCACTTCCCGGGGGTACACTGAAGCTTTCTTT
>TRBV6-6|.|.|TRBJ2-7
CASSLTYEQYF
TGTGCCAGCAGTTTAACCTACGAGCAGTACTTC
>TRBV2|.|.|TRBJ2-1
CASTERRAQEGEQFF
TGTGCCAGCACCGAAAGGAGGGCCCAAGAAGGTGAGCAGTTCTTC
>TRBV2|.|.|TRBJ2-7
CASGGTVYYEQYF
TGTGCCAGCGGGGGGACAGTGTACTACGAGCAGTACTTC
>TRBV13|.|.|TRBJ2-1
CASSLARVPPGVQFF
TGTGCCAGCAGCTTAGCCAGGGTGCCTCCGGGCGTGCAGTTCTTC
>TRBV29-1|few|.|TRBJ2-5
CSVEGSNDSPRETQYF
TGCAGCGTCGAAGGGAGTAACGACAGCCCCAGGGAGACCCAGTACTTC
>TRBV7-9|.|.|TRBJ1-1
CASSFRENTEAFF
TGTGCCAGCAGCTTCCGGGAGAACACTGAAGCTTTCTTT
>TRBV10-1|.|TRBD2|TRBJ2-1
CASSRAGGYNEQFF
TGCGCCAGCAGTAGAGCGGGAGGATACAATGAGCAGTTCTTC
>TRBV2|.|.|TRBJ2-5
CASSVAETQYF
TGTGCCAGCAGTGTTGCAGAGACCCAGTACTTC
>TRBV20-1|few|.|TRBJ2-7
CSARAVEQYF
TGCAGTGCTAGAGCCGTCGAGCAGTACTTC
>TRBV29-1|once|.|TRBJ1-5
CSVGAGGQPQHF
TGCAGCGTTGGAGCGGGGGGACAGCCCCAGCATTTT
>TRBV7-2|once|.|TRBJ2-7
CASSLGASSVGVRFEQYF
TGTGCCAGCAGCTTAGGCGCTTCCTCGGTGGGAGTGAGGTTCGAGCAGTACTTC
>TRBV28|.|TRBD2|TRBJ2-7
CASSFSSSGSKQYF
TGTGCCAGCAGTTTTTCGTCTAGCGGGAGCAAGCAGTACTTC
>TRBV5-1|.|TRBD1|TRBJ2-1
CASSPGGQGNEQFF
TGCGCCAGCAGCCCCGGGGGACAGGGGAATGAGCAGTTCTTC
>TRBV7-2|.|TRBD1|TRBJ2-7
CASSWDRLQYF
TGTGCCAGCAGCTGGGACAGACTGCAGTACTTC
>TRBV7-9|few|TRBD1|TRBJ1-2
CASSTGTGDYGYTF
TGTGCCAGCAGCACCGGGACAGGCGACTATGGCTACACCTTC
>TRBV5-1|few|TRBD2|TRBJ2-7
CASSSQLAGATHEQYF
TGCGCCAGCAGCTCTCAACTAGCGGGAGCCACCCACGAGCAGTACTTC
>TRBV6-5|once|.|TRBJ1-5
CASRRDVLSNQPQHF
TGTGCCAGCAGGCGAGATGTGCTTAGCAATCAGCCCCAGCATTTT
>TRBV30|.|TRBD2|TRBJ2-1
CASSRSGSSHNEQFF
TGTGCCAGCAGCCGTAGCGGGAGTTCCCACAATGAGCAGTTCTTC
>TRBV5-1|.|TRBD2|TRBJ2-7
CASSWRAGEQYF
TGCGCCAGCAGCTGGCGAGCGGGAGAGCAGTACTTC
>TRBV10-2|few|TRBD2|TRBJ2-7
CASSGGTNSYEQYF
TGCGCCAGCAGTGGGGGGACTAACTCCTACGAGCAGTACTTC
>TRBV4-1|.|.|TRBJ2-3
CASSPSWGLDTQYF
TGCGCCAGCAGCCCCTCTTGGGGGCTAGATACGCAGTATTTT
>TRBV9|.|.|TRBJ2-3
CASSPMGTSDTQYF
TGTGCCAGCAGCCCGATGGGAACCTCAGATACGCAGTATTTT
>TRBV5-1|.|.|TRBJ1-1
CASSSPSGFRDTEAFF
TGCGCCAGCAGCTCACCTTCAGGTTTTCGAGACACTGAAGCTTTCTTT
>TRBV28|.|.|TRBJ2-7
CASSFGSNHEQYF
TGTGCCAGCAGTTTCGGTTCTAATCACGAGCAGTACTTC
>TRBV25-1|few|TRBD2|TRBJ2-5
CASSEYRLAGSGEETQYF
TGTGCCAGCAGTGAATATCGGCTAGCGGGAAGCGGGGAGGAGACCCAGTACTTC